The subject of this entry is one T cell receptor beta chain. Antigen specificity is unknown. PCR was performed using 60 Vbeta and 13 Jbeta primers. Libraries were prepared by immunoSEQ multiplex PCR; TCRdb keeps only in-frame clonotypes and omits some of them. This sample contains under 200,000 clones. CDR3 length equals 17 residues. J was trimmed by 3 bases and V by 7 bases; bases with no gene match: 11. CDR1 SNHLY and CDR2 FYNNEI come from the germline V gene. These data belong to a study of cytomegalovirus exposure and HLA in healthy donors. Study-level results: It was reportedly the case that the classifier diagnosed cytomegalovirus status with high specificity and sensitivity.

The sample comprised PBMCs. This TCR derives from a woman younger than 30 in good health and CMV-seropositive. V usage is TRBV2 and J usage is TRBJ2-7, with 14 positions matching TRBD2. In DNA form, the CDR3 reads TGTGCCAGCATTTTACGGACTAGCGGGGGGACTTTCTACGAGCAGTACTTC. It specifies CASILRTSGGTFYEQYF.